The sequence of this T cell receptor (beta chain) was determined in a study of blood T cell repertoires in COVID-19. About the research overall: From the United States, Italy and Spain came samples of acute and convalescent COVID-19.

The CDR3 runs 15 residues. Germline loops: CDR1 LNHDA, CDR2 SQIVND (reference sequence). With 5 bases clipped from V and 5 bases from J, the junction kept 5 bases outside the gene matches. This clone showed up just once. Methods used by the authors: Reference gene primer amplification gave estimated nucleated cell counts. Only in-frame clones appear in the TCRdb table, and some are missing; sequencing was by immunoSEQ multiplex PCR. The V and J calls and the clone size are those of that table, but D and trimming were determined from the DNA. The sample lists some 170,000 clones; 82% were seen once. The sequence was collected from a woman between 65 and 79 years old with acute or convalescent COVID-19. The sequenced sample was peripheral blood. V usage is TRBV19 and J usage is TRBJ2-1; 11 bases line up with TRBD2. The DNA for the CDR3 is TGTGCCAGTAGTTATAGCGGGAGGGCGGACAATGAGCAGTTCTTC. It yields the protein CASSYSGRADNEQFF.